A single sample is the source of the 29 T cell receptor beta chains below, sequenced in a study of cytomegalovirus exposure and HLA in healthy donors. Some clones are missing from TCRdb's copy, which holds only in-frame ones; the method was immunoSEQ multiplex PCR. The sample shows some 150,000 clones, roughly nine tenths of them seen only once. Sequencing was performed on PBMCs. Receptors were obtained from a young woman in good health and CMV-seropositive.

The chain joins TRBV11-2 to TRBJ1-2; possibly TRBD1 for D (6 bases). Trimming left V 3 bases short and J 4 bases short, with 21 bases between. The CDR3 has 17 amino acids. Per germline, CDR1 SGHAT and CDR2 FQNNGV. CDR3 in DNA: TGTGCCAGCAGCTTTTCCCCAGGACAGCACCCGCCCTATGGCTACACCTTC. It translates to CASSFSPGQHPPYGYTF.

The chain has TRBV13 and TRBJ2-7; D is ambiguous. Germline V gene sequence: CDR1 PRHDT, CDR2 FYEKMQ (reference sequence). Trimming took off 4 bases at V and 2 bases at J, with 9 bases between the two ends. The length of the CDR3 is 13 residues. In nucleotides, the CDR3 is TGTGCCAGCAGCTCACAGCCGACCTACGAGCAGTACTTC. This translates into CASSSQPTYEQYF.

V gene TRBV19 combines with J gene TRBJ2-5, with TRBD2 matching 8 bases. There are 13 residues in the CDR3. Germline lookup yields CDR1 LNHDA and CDR2 SQIVND (reference sequence). With 6 bases clipped from V and 5 bases from J, the junction kept 5 bases outside the gene matches. DNA for the CDR3: TGTGCCAGTAGGTTAGCGGGATTTGAGACCCAGTACTTC. It is translated as CASRLAGFETQYF.

V gene TRBV5-6 combines with J gene TRBJ1-5, with D hard to call. Trimming took 0 bases from V and 4 from J, leaving 11 bases between them. The CDR3 has 15 residues. CDR1 is SGHDT, CDR2 YYEEEE, per germline. The CDR3 loop is CASSLGWQANQPQHF. CDR3 DNA sequence: TGTGCCAGCAGCTTGGGTTGGCAGGCGAATCAGCCCCAGCATTTT.

The genes are TRBV9 and TRBJ2-3; TRBD2 matches at 11 bases. CDR1 is SGDLS, CDR2 YYNGEE, per germline. The CDR3 is made up of 16 amino acids. V gave up 3 bases and J gave up 5 bases; unmatched junction bases: 8. The chain's CDR3 is CASSGYSGRAKDTQYF. The CDR3 nucleotides are TGTGCCAGCAGCGGATATAGCGGGAGGGCCAAAGATACGCAGTATTTT.

This chain connects TRBV13 to TRBJ2-2, with D perhaps TRBD1 (6 bases). Germline V gene data show CDR1 as PRHDT and CDR2 as FYEKMQ (reference sequence). This CDR3 is 18 amino acids long. Between the trimmed V and J ends, which lost 4 bases and 6 bases, there was a span of 24 bases. The CDR3 sequence is CASSSGQQGNDWAGELFF. In DNA, the CDR3 is TGTGCCAGCAGCTCCGGGCAACAGGGTAATGACTGGGCCGGGGAGCTGTTTTTT.

The V and J genes are TRBV6-1 and TRBJ2-3, with 7 positions matching TRBD2. The V gene's germline CDR1 is MNHNS and CDR2 SASEGT. With 1 base clipped from V and 6 bases from J, the junction kept 7 bases outside the gene matches. This CDR3 comprises 15 residues. The CDR3 coding sequence is TGTGCCAGCAGTGAAGGTTCGCGGGGGTGGGATACGCAGTATTTT. This sequence encodes CASSEGSRGWDTQYF.

CDR3 protein: CASSAGTLNTEAFF. In DNA, the CDR3 is TGTGCCAGCAGCGCCGGGACACTTAACACTGAAGCTTTCTTT. This chain connects TRBV11-2 to TRBJ1-1, with a weak D call TRBD1 (6 bases). CDR1 SGHAT and CDR2 FQNNGV come from the germline V gene. The V and J ends lost 5 bases and 2 bases respectively, with 12 bases between them. The CDR3 has 14 residues.

The V gene is TRBV6-6, the J gene TRBJ1-1; 7 positions match TRBD1. V was clipped by 5 bases and J by 1 base; unmatched bases: 7. This CDR3 spans 15 amino acids. Per germline, CDR1 MNHNY and CDR2 SVGAGI (reference sequence). CDR3 protein: CASSPAQGRNTEAFF. The CDR3 nucleotides read TGTGCCAGCAGTCCGGCACAGGGGCGGAACACTGAAGCTTTCTTT.

This chain joins TRBV9 and TRBJ2-5; D gene uncertain. The V and J ends lost 4 bases and 5 bases respectively, with 18 bases between them. The CDR3 has 15 residues. CDR1 is SGDLS and CDR2 is YYNGEE in the germline V gene. The CDR3 nucleotides read TGTGCCAGCAGCCCCCGGAGTACGGAGAGGGAGACCCAGTACTTC. Translation: CASSPRSTERETQYF.

The chain is built from TRBV5-1 and TRBJ1-2; 10 nucleotides line up with TRBD1. Germline lookup yields CDR1 SGHRS and CDR2 YFSETQ. The CDR3 is made up of 14 amino acids. V lost 4 bases, J lost 5 bases, and 5 bases stayed unmatched. The CDR3 nucleotides are TGCGCCAGCAGCGGGGGACAGGGGATTTATGGCTACACCTTC. Translating it yields CASSGGQGIYGYTF.

V is TRBV19 and J is TRBJ2-7; D unresolved. CDR3 length: 14 residues. The germline V gene has CDR1 LNHDA and CDR2 SQIVND (reference sequence). V was pared by 5 bases and J by 2 bases, with 13 bases between. CDR3 region: CASSSTPGTYEQYF. CDR3 DNA: TGTGCCAGTAGTTCAACCCCAGGAACCTACGAGCAGTACTTC. The entire variable domain, with the rest obtained from reference TRBV19 and TRBJ2-7, is as follows: DGGITQSPKYLFRKEGQNVTLSCEQNLNHDAMYWYRQDPGQGLRLIYYSQIVNDFQKGDIAEGYSVSREKKESFPLTVTSAQKNPTAFYLCASSSTPGTYEQYFGPGTRLTVT.

This clone was counted at least ten times. This chain connects TRBV6-4 to TRBJ2-1; 9 bases match TRBD2. CDR3 length: 15 amino acids. Looked up from germline, CDR1 is MRHNA and CDR2 is SNTAGT. After removal of 3 bases from V and 6 bases from J, the junction contained 6 bases not matched to a gene. Written as DNA, the CDR3 is TGTGCCAGCAGTGAGGGGGCGGGAGGGGCCAATGAGCAGTTCTTC. Its protein product is CASSEGAGGANEQFF.

The chain employs TRBV6-5 and TRBJ2-7, with TRBD2 matching over 9 bases. Trimming removed 0 bases from V and 5 bases from J; junction bases left unmatched: 5. CDR1 MNHEY and CDR2 SVGAGI come from the germline V gene. The CDR3 length is 15 residues. As DNA, the CDR3 is TGTGCCAGCAGTTACTCCGGGACTAGCTACGACGAGCAGTACTTC. Its protein is CASSYSGTSYDEQYF.

This clone was counted a single time. The genes are TRBV6-5 and TRBJ1-4; no clear D gene. The CDR3 consists of 13 residues. CDR1 is MNHEY, CDR2 SVGAGI, per germline. V lost 3 bases and J lost 4, with 6 bases in between. Here the CDR3 reads CASSYADNEKLFF. The CDR3 region has the DNA TGTGCCAGCAGTTATGCAGATAATGAAAAACTGTTTTTT.

The rearrangement links TRBV18 to TRBJ1-4; 7 bases are a match to TRBD1. The germline CDR1 and CDR2 sequences are KGHSH and LQKENI. Unmatched junction bases numbered 3, after V lost 3 bases and J lost 8 bases. This CDR3 has 13 amino acids. DNA of the CDR3: TGTGCCAGCTCACCGGAACAGGGGGAAAAACTGTTTTTT. Its protein is CASSPEQGEKLFF. Full variable domain (remainder filled in from reference TRBV18 and TRBJ1-4): NAGVMQNPRHLVRRRGQEARLRCSPMKGHSHVYWYRQLPEEGLKFMVYLQKENIIDESGMPKERFSAEFPKEGPSILRIQQVVRGDSAAYFCASSPEQGEKLFFGSGTQLSVL.

The V and J genes are TRBV6-1 and TRBJ1-2, with a possible D match to TRBD1 (6 bases). This CDR3 region has 14 residues. V was trimmed by 1 base and J by 7 bases, leaving 13 bases between them. The V gene's germline CDR1 is MNHNS and CDR2 SASEGT. CDR3 in amino acids: CASSEEQGLGGYTF. In DNA form, the CDR3 reads TGTGCCAGCAGTGAAGAACAGGGACTAGGTGGCTACACCTTC.

This chain uses TRBV5-6 with TRBJ2-7; no reliable D call. This CDR3 has 12 residues. Trimming took 3 bases from V and 4 from J, leaving 8 bases between them. Germline values: CDR1 SGHDT, CDR2 YYEEEE. CDR3 nucleotide sequence: TGTGCCAGCAGCTCTAGACGGTACGAGCAGTACTTC. Encoded protein: CASSSRRYEQYF. Combining the CDR3 with reference TRBV5-6 and TRBJ2-7 gives the whole variable domain DAGVTQSPTHLIKTRGQQVTLRCSPKSGHDTVSWYQQALGQGPQFIFQYYEEEERQRGNFPDRFSGHQFPNYSSELNVNALLLGDSALYLCASSSRRYEQYFGPGTRLTVT.

The chain recombines TRBV2 with TRBJ2-7; perhaps TRBD2 as D (6 bases). Trimming removed 3 bases at V and 1 base at J, with 10 bases between. Germline loops: CDR1 SNHLY, CDR2 FYNNEI. This CDR3 is 14 amino acids long. The CDR3 region has the DNA TGTGCCAGCAGTGATAGCGGTTCATCCTACGAGCAGTACTTC. Its translation is CASSDSGSSYEQYF.

The V and J genes are TRBV4-1 and TRBJ2-5; 15 positions agree with TRBD2. After removal of 4 bases from V and 5 bases from J, the junction contained 8 bases not matched to a gene. The CDR3 is made up of 17 amino acids. Germline-derived CDR1 and CDR2 are MGHRA and YSYEKL. This CDR3 reads CASSPLPGTSGRETQYF. Written as DNA, the CDR3 is TGCGCCAGCAGCCCGCTGCCCGGGACTAGCGGGAGGGAGACCCAGTACTTC.

This clone has only one observation. The genes are TRBV5-1 and TRBJ2-5; D is uncertain. V lost 0 bases to trimming and J lost 2 bases, with 8 bases between them. Germline CDR1 reads SGHRS; CDR2 reads YFSETQ. This CDR3 comprises 14 residues. CDR3 sequence (DNA): TGCGCCAGCAGCTTGGGTATTAATCAAGAGACCCAGTACTTC. Amino acids: CASSLGINQETQYF.

This chain uses TRBV29-1 with TRBJ1-2, with 8 bases that match TRBD1. The trim removed 7 bases at V and 6 bases at J, leaving 7 bases unmatched. CDR1 is SQVTM, CDR2 ANQGSEA, per germline. The CDR3 consists of 12 residues. In DNA, the CDR3 is TGCAGCGCCCCGACAGGGGAAAATGGCTACACCTTC. Amino acid sequence: CSAPTGENGYTF.

This chain connects TRBV28 to TRBJ2-7; TRBD1 is a possible D gene (6 bases). CDR1 MDHEN and CDR2 SYDVKM come from the germline V gene. This CDR3 has 13 amino acids. V was trimmed by 5 bases and J by 1 base, leaving 9 bases between them. The CDR3 protein is CASSKGVSYEQYF. DNA for the CDR3: TGTGCCAGCAGTAAGGGGGTTTCCTACGAGCAGTACTTC.

This clone showed up many times. This chain connects TRBV4-2 to TRBJ2-7; 10 nucleotides agree with TRBD2. In germline, CDR1 is LGHNA, CDR2 YNFKEQ. This CDR3 is 16 amino acids long. V shed 0 bases and J 3 bases; nucleotides not matched to a gene: 5. In DNA form, the CDR3 reads TGTGCCAGCAGCCAAGACCTCTCTAGCGGGAGCTACGAGCAGTACTTC. Translated: CASSQDLSSGSYEQYF.

The chain recombines TRBV5-8 with TRBJ2-5; D perhaps matches TRBD2 (7 bases). Looked up from germline, CDR1 is SGHTS and CDR2 is YDEGEE. Trimming left V 3 bases short and J 5 bases short, with 14 bases between. This CDR3 comprises 14 residues. The CDR3 loop reads CASSSVGGHETQYF. CDR3 bases: TGTGCCAGCAGCTCGGTGGGGGGGCACGAGACCCAGTACTTC.

This sequence joins TRBV5-4 and TRBJ1-1; 11 bases are shared with TRBD1. Germline V gene data show CDR1 as SGHNT and CDR2 as YYREEE (reference sequence). J gave up 2 bases and V 0 bases, and 0 bases lay outside the gene matches. CDR3 length: 15 residues. The CDR3 here is CASSLGTGGNTEAFF. CDR3 bases: TGTGCCAGCAGCTTGGGGACAGGGGGCAACACTGAAGCTTTCTTT.

This chain uses TRBV5-4 with TRBJ2-7; D is ambiguous. This CDR3 comprises 11 residues. The germline V and J ends were trimmed by 3 bases and 6 bases, with 7 bases remaining between them. Germline V gives CDR1 SGHNT, CDR2 YYREEE (reference sequence). CDR3: CASSSTSEQYF. DNA for the CDR3: TGTGCCAGCAGCTCGACATCCGAGCAGTACTTC.

This rearrangement joins TRBV11-2 to TRBJ1-1; 9 bases are a match to TRBD1. CDR1 is SGHAT and CDR2 is FQNNGV in the germline V gene. The CDR3 is made up of 16 amino acids. V trimming: 5 bases; J trimming: 4 bases; junction bases outside the gene matches: 11. The CDR3 loop is CASSTDRGRWITEAFF. The CDR3 DNA follows: TGTGCCAGCAGCACGGACAGGGGCAGGTGGATCACTGAAGCTTTCTTT. Together with reference TRBV11-2 and TRBJ1-1, the CDR3 gives the full variable domain: EAGVAQSPRYKIIEKRQSVAFWCNPISGHATLYWYQQILGQGPKLLIQFQNNGVVDDSQLPKDRFSAERLKGVDSTLKIQPAKLEDSAVYLCASSTDRGRWITEAFFGQGTRLTVV.

The V gene is TRBV6-5, the J gene TRBJ2-5; maybe TRBD1 (6 bases). Germline V gene sequence: CDR1 MNHEY, CDR2 SVGAGI. CDR3 length: 13 residues. V gave up 8 bases and J gave up 5 bases, with 15 bases separating them. CDR3 amino acids: CASGTGQWETQYF. The DNA of the CDR3 is TGTGCCAGCGGAACAGGACAGTGGGAGACCCAGTACTTC.